A selection of T cell receptor beta chains follows, all from one sample in a study of cytomegalovirus exposure and HLA in healthy donors. The assay was immunoSEQ multiplex PCR, and TCRdb's table has in-frame clones only and misses some. The data show some 240,000 clones, 80% to 90% seen once. The sequenced sample was PBMCs. The receptors originated from a woman aged 18-29 years in good health and CMV-seropositive. Each CDR3 is given with its conserved first and last residue. Clone size is stated in some rows and not others, as once, few, many or a class when expanded.

j_gene,v_gene,abundance,CDR3aa
TRBJ2-3,TRBV13,-,CASSLVSRLTSGYTDTQYF
TRBJ2-7,TRBV5-1,-,CASSLEDSLIAYEQYF
TRBJ2-4,TRBV28,-,CASTMGTSGSRIQYF
TRBJ1-1,TRBV27,-,CASSLSGALNTEAFF
TRBJ1-1,TRBV9,-,CASTQPGQDTEAFF
TRBJ2-2,TRBV9,-,CASSSGQTNTGELFF
TRBJ1-4,TRBV18,-,CASSPPEGLEKLFF
TRBJ1-5,TRBV19,once,CASSISHYSNQPQHF
TRBJ1-2,TRBV15,-,CATSGRPGGYTF
TRBJ2-3,TRBV10-3,-,CAIKGRAELTDTQYF
TRBJ2-1,TRBV30,once,CAWSTTGGGQFF
TRBJ1-5,TRBV19,-,CASKPPGSNQPQHF
TRBJ2-1,TRBV5-1,few,CASSGGLAGHGRQFF
TRBJ2-1,TRBV5-1,-,CASSPPGLAGGNEQFF
TRBJ2-7,TRBV6-5,-,CASSYSGSGTIEQYF
TRBJ1-2,TRBV18,-,CASSPASVNYGYTF
TRBJ2-2,TRBV27,-,CASSSWTANTGELFF
TRBJ2-3,TRBV30,-,CAWSVEGGTDTQYF
TRBJ2-5,TRBV6-1,-,CASSEAYYRGEQETQYF
TRBJ2-3,TRBV28,-,CASRETSGSVGTDTQYF
TRBJ2-3,TRBV29-1,-,CSVGERERGTDTQYF
TRBJ1-5,TRBV6-1,once,CASSDVESNQPQHF
TRBJ2-7,TRBV19,-,CASSASGSYEQYF
TRBJ1-2,TRBV5-5,-,CASSLQRGGANYGYTF
TRBJ2-7,TRBV27,-,CASSWTGIREQYF
TRBJ1-1,TRBV5-6,-,CASSLPQFLNTEAFF
TRBJ2-3,TRBV7-9,-,CASSLGASGKRGRTDTQYF